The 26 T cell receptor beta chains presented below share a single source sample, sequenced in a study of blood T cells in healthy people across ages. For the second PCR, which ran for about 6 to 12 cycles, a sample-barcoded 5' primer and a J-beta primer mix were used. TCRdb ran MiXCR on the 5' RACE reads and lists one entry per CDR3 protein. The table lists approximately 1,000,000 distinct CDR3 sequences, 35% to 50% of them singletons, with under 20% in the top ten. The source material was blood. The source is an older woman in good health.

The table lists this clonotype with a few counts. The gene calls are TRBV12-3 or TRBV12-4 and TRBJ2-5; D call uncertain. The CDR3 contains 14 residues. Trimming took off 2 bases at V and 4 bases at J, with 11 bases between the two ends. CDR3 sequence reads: CASSLIGVGETQYF. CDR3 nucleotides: TGTGCCAGCAGTTTAATTGGGGTAGGAGAGACCCAGTACTTC.

The CDR3 coding sequence is TGCAGTGCCGTCACGGTAGAAGATCAGCCCCAGCATTTT. This sequence encodes CSAVTVEDQPQHF. V and J are TRBV20-1 and TRBJ1-5; D remains unclear. V gave up 6 bases and J gave up 5 bases, with 14 bases separating them. CDR1 is DFQATT, CDR2 SNEGSKA, per germline (reference sequence). The CDR3 runs to 13 residues.

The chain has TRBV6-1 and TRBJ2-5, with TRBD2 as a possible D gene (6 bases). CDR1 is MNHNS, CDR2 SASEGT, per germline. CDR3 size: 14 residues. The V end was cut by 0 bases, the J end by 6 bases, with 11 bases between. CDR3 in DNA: TGTGCCAGCAGTGAAGCGCCGGGGGTAAAGACCCAGTACTTC. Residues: CASSEAPGVKTQYF.

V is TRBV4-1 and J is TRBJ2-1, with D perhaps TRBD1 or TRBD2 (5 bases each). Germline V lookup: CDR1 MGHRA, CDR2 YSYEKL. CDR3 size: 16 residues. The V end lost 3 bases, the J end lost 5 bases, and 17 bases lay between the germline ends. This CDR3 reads CASSHPEGFYDNEQFF. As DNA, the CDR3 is TGCGCCAGCAGCCATCCCGAGGGGTTTTATGACAATGAGCAGTTCTTC.

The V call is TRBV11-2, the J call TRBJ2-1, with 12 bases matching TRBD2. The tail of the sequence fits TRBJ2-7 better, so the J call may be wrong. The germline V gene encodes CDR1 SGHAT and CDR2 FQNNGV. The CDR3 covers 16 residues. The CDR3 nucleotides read TGTGCCAGCAGCTCCGGACTAGCGGGACGGGGCAATGAGCAGTACTTC. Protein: CASSSGLAGRGNEQYF.

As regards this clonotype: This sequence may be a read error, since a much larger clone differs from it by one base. The CDR3 protein is CASSQETQGYNEQYF. CDR3 sequence (DNA): TGCGCCAGCAGCCAAGAAACCCAGGGCTACAATGAGCAGTACTTC. This chain uses TRBV4-1 with TRBJ2-4, with D possibly matching TRBD1 (5 bases). The ends were cut back, 0 bases at V and 13 bases at J, with 19 bases in the middle. Germline V gene data show CDR1 as MGHRA and CDR2 as YSYEKL. The CDR3 spans 15 residues.

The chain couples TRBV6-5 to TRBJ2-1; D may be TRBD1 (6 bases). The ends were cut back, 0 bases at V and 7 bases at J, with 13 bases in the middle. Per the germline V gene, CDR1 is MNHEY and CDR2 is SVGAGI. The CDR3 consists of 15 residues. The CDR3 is CASSYSGAGVNEQFF. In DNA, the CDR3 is TGTGCCAGCAGTTACTCGGGGGCAGGGGTGAATGAGCAGTTCTTC.

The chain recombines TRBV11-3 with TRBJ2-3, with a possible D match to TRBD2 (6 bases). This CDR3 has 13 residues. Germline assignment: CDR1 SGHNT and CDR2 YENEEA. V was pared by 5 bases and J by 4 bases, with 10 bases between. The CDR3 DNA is TGTGCCAGCAGCCGGGGGACGCCAGATACGCAGTATTTT. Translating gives CASSRGTPDTQYF.

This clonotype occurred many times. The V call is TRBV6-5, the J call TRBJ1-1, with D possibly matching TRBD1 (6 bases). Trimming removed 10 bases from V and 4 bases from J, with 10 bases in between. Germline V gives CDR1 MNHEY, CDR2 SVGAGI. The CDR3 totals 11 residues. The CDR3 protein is CATKGGTEAFF. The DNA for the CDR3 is TGTGCCACCAAGGGGGGCACTGAAGCTTTCTTT.

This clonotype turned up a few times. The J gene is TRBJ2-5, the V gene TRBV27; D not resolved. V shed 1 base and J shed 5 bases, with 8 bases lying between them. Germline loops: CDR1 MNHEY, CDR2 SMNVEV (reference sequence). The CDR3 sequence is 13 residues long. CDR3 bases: TGTGCCAGCAGTTTATGGGAAAGGGAGACCCAGTACTTC. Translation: CASSLWERETQYF.

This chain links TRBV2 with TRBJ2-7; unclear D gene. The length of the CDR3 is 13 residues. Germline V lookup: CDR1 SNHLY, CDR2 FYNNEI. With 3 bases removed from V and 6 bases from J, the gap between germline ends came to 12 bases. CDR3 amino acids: CASSEFGLGEQYF. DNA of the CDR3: TGTGCCAGCAGTGAGTTCGGGCTAGGCGAGCAGTACTTC.

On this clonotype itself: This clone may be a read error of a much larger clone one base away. The CDR3 DNA sequence: TGTGTCAGCAGCCAAGACCCGTTGGCAGATACGCAGTATTTT. This sequence encodes CVSSQDPLADTQYF. The chain employs TRBV4-2 and TRBJ2-3, with D uncertain. The CDR3 covers 14 residues. Germline V gene lookup returns CDR1 LGHNA and CDR2 YNFKEQ.

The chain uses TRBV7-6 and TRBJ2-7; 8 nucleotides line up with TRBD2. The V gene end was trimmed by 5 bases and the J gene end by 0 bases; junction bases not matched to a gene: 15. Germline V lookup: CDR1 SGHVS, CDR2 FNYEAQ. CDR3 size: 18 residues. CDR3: CASSPEPMGSGISYEQYF. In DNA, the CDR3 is TGTGCCAGCAGCCCAGAGCCCATGGGTAGCGGGATCTCCTACGAGCAGTACTTC. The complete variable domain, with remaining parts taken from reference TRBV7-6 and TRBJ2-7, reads GAGVSQSPRYKVTKRGQDVALRCDPISGHVSLYWYRQALGQGPEFLTYFNYEAQQDKSGLPNDRFSAERPEGSISTLTIQRTEQRDSAMYRCASSPEPMGSGISYEQYFGPGTRLTVT.

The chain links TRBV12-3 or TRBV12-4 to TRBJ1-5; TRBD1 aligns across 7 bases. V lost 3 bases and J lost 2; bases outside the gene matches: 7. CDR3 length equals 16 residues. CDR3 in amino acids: CASSFETGLRNQPQHF. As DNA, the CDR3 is TGTGCCAGCAGTTTTGAGACAGGGTTGCGCAATCAGCCCCAGCATTTT.

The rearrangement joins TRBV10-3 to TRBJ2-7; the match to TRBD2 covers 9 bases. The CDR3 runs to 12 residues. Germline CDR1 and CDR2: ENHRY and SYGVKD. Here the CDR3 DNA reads TGTGCTACCGGGACTAGCCTCTCCGAGCAGTACTTC. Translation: CATGTSLSEQYF.

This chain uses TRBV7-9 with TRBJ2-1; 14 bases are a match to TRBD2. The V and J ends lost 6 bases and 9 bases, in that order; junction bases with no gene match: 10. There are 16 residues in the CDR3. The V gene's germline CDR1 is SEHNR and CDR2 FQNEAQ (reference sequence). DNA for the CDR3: TGTGCCAGCAGACCCCCGGGACTAGCGGGAGTGGGTGAGCAGTTCTTC. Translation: CASRPPGLAGVGEQFF. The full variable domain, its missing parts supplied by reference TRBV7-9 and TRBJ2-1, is DTGVSQNPRHKITKRGQNVTFRCDPISEHNRLYWYRQTLGQGPEFLTYFQNEAQLEKSRLLSDRFSAERPKGSFSTLEIQRTEQGDSAMYLCASRPPGLAGVGEQFFGPGTRLTVL.

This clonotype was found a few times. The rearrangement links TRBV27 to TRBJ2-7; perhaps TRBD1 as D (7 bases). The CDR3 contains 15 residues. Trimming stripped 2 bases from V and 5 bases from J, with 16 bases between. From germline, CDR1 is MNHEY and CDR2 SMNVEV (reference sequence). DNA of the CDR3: TGTGCCAGCAGTTTAGCGGGACAGCTACAGAACGAGCAGTACTTC. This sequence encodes CASSLAGQLQNEQYF.

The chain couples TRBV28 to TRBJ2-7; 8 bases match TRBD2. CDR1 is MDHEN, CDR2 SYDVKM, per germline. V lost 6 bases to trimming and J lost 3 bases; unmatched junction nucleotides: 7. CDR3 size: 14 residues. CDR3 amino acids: CASRYSGSRYEQYF. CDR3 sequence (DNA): TGTGCCAGCAGGTACAGCGGGAGTCGCTACGAGCAGTACTTC.

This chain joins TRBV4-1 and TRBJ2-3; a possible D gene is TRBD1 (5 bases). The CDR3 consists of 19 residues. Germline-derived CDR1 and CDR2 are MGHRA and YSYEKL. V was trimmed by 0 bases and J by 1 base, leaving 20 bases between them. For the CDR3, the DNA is TGCGCCAGCAGCCAAGATCTTGCCCGCAGGGTTTCCCGCACAGATACGCAGTATTTT. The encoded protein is CASSQDLARRVSRTDTQYF.

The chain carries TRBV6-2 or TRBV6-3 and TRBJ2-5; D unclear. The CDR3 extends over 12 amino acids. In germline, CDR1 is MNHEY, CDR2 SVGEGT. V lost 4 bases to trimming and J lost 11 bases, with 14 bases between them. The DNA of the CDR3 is TGTGCCAGCAGTTTGGAGTACAATGAGCAGTACTTC. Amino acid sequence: CASSLEYNEQYF.

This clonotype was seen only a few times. The CDR3 is CSARGGDRDDNEQFF. The CDR3, as DNA: TGCAGTGCTAGGGGGGGGGACAGGGACGACAATGAGCAGTTCTTC. The chain has TRBV20-1 and TRBJ2-1, with TRBD1 matching over 9 bases. In germline, CDR1 is DFQATT, CDR2 SNEGSKA (reference sequence). The ends lost 3 bases at V and 5 bases at J; junction bases unmatched: 8. This CDR3 region has 15 residues.

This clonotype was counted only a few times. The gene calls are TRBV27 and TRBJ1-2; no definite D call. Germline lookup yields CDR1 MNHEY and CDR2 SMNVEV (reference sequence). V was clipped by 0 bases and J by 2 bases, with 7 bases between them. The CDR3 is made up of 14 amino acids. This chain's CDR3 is CASSLSGVNYGYTF. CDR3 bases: TGTGCCAGCAGTTTATCCGGGGTCAACTATGGCTACACCTTC.

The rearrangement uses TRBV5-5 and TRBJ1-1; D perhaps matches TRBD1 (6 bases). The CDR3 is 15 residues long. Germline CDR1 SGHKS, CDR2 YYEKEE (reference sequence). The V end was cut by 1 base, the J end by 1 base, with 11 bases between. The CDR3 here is CASSLLAGENTEAFF. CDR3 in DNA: TGTGCCAGCAGCTTGCTAGCAGGGGAGAACACTGAAGCTTTCTTT.

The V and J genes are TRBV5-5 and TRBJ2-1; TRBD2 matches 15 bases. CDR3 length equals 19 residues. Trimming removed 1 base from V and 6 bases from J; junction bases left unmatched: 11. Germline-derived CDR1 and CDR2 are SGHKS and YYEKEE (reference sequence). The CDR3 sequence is CASSLSKGLAGGSSNEQFF. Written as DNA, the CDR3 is TGTGCCAGCAGCTTGAGCAAGGGACTAGCGGGAGGAAGTAGCAATGAGCAGTTCTTC.

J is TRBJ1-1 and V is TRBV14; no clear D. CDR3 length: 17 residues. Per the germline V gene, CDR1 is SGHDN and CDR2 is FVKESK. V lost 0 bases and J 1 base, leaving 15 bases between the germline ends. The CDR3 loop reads CASSQDRRAGWNTEAFF. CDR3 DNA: TGTGCCAGCAGCCAAGATCGTCGGGCTGGTTGGAACACTGAAGCTTTCTTT.

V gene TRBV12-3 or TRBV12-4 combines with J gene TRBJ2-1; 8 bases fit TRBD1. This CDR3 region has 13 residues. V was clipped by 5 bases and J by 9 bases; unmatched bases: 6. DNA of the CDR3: TGTGCCAGCAGTGTTCAGGGGGCTAGTGAGCAGTTCTTC. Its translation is CASSVQGASEQFF.